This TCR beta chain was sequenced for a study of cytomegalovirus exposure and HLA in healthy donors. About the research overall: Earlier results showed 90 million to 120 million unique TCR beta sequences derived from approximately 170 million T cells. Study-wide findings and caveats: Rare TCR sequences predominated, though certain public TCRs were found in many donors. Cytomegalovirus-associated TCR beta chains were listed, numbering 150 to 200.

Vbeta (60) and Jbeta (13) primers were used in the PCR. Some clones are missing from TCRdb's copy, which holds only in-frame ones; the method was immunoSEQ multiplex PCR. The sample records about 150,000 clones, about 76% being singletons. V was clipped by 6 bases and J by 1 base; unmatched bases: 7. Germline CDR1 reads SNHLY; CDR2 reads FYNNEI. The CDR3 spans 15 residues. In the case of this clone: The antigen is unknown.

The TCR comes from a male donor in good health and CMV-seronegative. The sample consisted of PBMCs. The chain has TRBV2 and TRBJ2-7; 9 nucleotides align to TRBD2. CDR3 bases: TGTGCCAGCAGGAGAGGACTAGCGTCATCCTACGAGCAGTACTTC. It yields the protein CASRRGLASSYEQYF.